The 8 T cell receptor beta chains given below trace back to one sample, sequenced in a study of T cell changes during pregnancy in multiple sclerosis. Produced via immunoSEQ multiplex PCR; TCRdb's table is partial and in-frame only. Of about 36,000 clones detected, approximately 89% appear once; the ten largest clones hold 0.7% to 0.95%. The sample consisted of CD4+ T cells from peripheral blood mononuclear cells, taken after pregnancy. The source is a female donor in good health, enrolled as a control in a pregnancy study.

The V gene is TRBV19, the J gene TRBJ1-4; unclear D gene. Trimming took 5 bases from V and 7 from J, leaving 5 bases between them. Germline CDR1 and CDR2: LNHDA and SQIVND (reference sequence). CDR3 length equals 11 residues. This CDR3 is CASSGAEKLFF. CDR3 DNA: TGTGCCAGTAGTGGAGCTGAAAAACTGTTTTTT.

The rearrangement joins TRBV29-1 to TRBJ2-7, with D possibly being TRBD2 (6 bases). V shed 4 bases and J shed 1 base, with 14 bases lying between them. CDR1 is SQVTM, CDR2 ANQGSEA, per germline. This CDR3 has 14 amino acids. CDR3 region: CSVGTGDLSYEQYF. CDR3 nucleotide sequence: TGCAGCGTTGGGACTGGGGACTTGTCCTACGAGCAGTACTTC.

The chain joins TRBV9 to TRBJ1-5; 8 bases agree with TRBD1. The J segment lost 4 bases and the V segment lost 0 bases, leaving 3 bases of the junction unmatched. CDR1 and CDR2 (germline): SGDLS, YYNGEE. The CDR3 has 15 residues. In nucleotides, the CDR3 is TGTGCCAGCAGCGTAGGGACAGGGCTAAATCAGCCCCAGCATTTT. Translating gives CASSVGTGLNQPQHF.

The chain has TRBV28 and TRBJ1-6; 7 positions match TRBD1. This CDR3 has 18 amino acids. The germline V gene has CDR1 MDHEN and CDR2 SYDVKM. Trimming at V came to 3 bases and at J to 5 bases, leaving 13 bases not matched to a gene. The CDR3 loop reads CASSLPPDRVENNSPLHF. The DNA for the CDR3 is TGTGCCAGCAGTTTGCCTCCCGACAGGGTGGAAAATAATTCACCCCTCCACTTT.

This rearrangement joins TRBV5-1 to TRBJ2-7; D is possibly TRBD1 (6 bases). The length of the CDR3 is 17 residues. Trimming took 0 bases from V and 4 from J, leaving 20 bases between them. Germline values: CDR1 SGHRS, CDR2 YFSETQ. CDR3 nucleotide sequence: TGCGCCAGCAGCTTGGTGGGCAGGGGAATACCTCCTTACGAGCAGTACTTC. Translated, it gives CASSLVGRGIPPYEQYF. Filled out from reference TRBV5-1 and TRBJ2-7, the complete variable domain reads KAGVTQTPRYLIKTRGQQVTLSCSPISGHRSVSWYQQTPGQGLQFLFEYFSETQRNKGNFPGRFSGRQFSNSRSEMNVSTLELGDSALYLCASSLVGRGIPPYEQYFGPGTRLTVT.

The chain has TRBV19 and TRBJ1-5; the match to TRBD1 covers 8 bases. The V gene's germline CDR1 is LNHDA and CDR2 SQIVND (reference sequence). CDR3 length: 16 amino acids. The V gene end was trimmed by 5 bases and the J gene end by 0 bases; junction bases not matched to a gene: 6. The CDR3 coding sequence is TGTGCCAGTAGTCGCGGACAGGGCGGTAGCAATCAGCCCCAGCATTTT. Translated, it gives CASSRGQGGSNQPQHF.

This clone was seen only once. CDR3 sequence: CASSAGNPYEQYF. The DNA of the CDR3 is TGTGCCAGCAGCGCCGGGAATCCCTACGAGCAGTACTTC. The J gene is TRBJ2-7, the V gene TRBV5-5, with a possible D match to TRBD2 (5 bases). Germline V gene lookup returns CDR1 SGHKS and CDR2 YYEKEE (reference sequence). Trimming removed 4 bases from V and 2 bases from J, with 10 bases in between. This CDR3 comprises 13 residues.

The rearrangement joins TRBV6-5 to TRBJ2-1, with TRBD1 matching 8 bases. CDR1 and CDR2 from the germline V gene are MNHEY and SVGAGI. CDR3 length equals 14 residues. V was pared by 6 bases and J by 10 bases, with 11 bases of the junction left unmatched. CDR3 loop: CASSARGRSVEQFF. As DNA, the CDR3 is TGTGCCAGCAGCGCCAGGGGGCGCAGCGTGGAGCAGTTCTTC.